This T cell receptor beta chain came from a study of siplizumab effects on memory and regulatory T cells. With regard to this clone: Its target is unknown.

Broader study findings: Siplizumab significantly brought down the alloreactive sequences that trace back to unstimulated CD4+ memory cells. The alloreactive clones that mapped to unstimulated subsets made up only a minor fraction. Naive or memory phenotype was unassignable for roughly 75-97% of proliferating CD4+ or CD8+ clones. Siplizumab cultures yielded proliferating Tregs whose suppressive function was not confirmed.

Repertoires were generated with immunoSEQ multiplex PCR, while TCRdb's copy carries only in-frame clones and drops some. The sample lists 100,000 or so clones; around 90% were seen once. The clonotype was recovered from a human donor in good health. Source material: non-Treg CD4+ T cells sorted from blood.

CDR3 in DNA: TGCAGCACCCGGGACGTGACTGAAGCTTTCTTT. It is translated as CSTRDVTEAFF. This chain joins TRBV29-1 and TRBJ1-1; D is possibly TRBD1 (5 bases). Germline assignment: CDR1 SQVTM and CDR2 ANQGSEA. CDR3 length: 11 amino acids. V was clipped by 8 bases and J by 5 bases, with 12 bases between them.